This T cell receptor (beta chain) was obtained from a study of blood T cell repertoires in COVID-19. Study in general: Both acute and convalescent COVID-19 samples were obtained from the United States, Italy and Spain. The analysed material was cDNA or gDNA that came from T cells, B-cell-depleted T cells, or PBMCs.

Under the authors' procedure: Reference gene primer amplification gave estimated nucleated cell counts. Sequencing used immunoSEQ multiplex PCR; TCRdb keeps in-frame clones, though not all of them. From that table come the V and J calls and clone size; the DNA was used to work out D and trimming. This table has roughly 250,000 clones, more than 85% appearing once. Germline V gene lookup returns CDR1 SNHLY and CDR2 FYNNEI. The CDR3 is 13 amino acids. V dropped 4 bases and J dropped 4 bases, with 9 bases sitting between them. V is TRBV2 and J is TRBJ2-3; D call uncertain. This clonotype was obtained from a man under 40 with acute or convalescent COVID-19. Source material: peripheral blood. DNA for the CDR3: TGTGCCAGCAGTGTGACTCCGGCAGATACGCAGTATTTT. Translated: CASSVTPADTQYF.